The next 16 T cell receptor beta chains were all read from a single sample in a study of T cell responses to AZD1222 COVID-19 vaccine (dated by TCRdb to 2020 to 2022). The library relied on the immunoSEQ multiplex PCR assay. What TCRdb holds here is the immuneACCESS table cut down to in-frame rearrangements. Part of the clones is not present; checked against another copy, under half of the missing clones reflect an unresolved V gene, and the others are unexplained. The sample table contains 85,000 to 130,000 clones; only one count was recorded for roughly 86% of them. The ten top clones hold over 3% of the sample. Per the publication, the time point label means: about 28 days (+/-7) after the second vaccine dose. The meaning of the sample's treatment or condition label: meningococcal conjugate vaccine given as trial control. Specimen: peripheral blood, collected 28 days after the second dose of the MenACWY control vaccine. The source is an adult who received the MenACWY meningococcal vaccine as a control.

The chain is built from TRBV6-2 or TRBV6-3 and TRBJ2-7, with D uncertain. Germline V lookup: CDR1 MNHEY, CDR2 SVGEGT. V was cut by 2 bases and J by 3 bases, with 14 bases left in between. The CDR3 runs to 15 residues. The CDR3 nucleotides read TGTGCCAGCAGTTACGCGGCCAGGTCTCTCTACGAGCAGTACTTC. Amino acids: CASSYAARSLYEQYF.

This sequence joins TRBV19 and TRBJ2-1; 9 positions match TRBD2. The CDR3 runs 16 residues. CDR1 is LNHDA, CDR2 SQIVND, per germline (reference sequence). V lost 3 bases, J lost 4 bases, and 7 bases stayed unmatched. The CDR3 DNA sequence: TGTGCCAGTAGTATCTCGACTAGCGGTACGTACAATGAGCAGTTCTTC. Translated: CASSISTSGTYNEQFF.

The gene calls are TRBV7-2 and TRBJ2-7, with a tentative D call TRBD2 (7 bases). With 11 bases removed from V and 1 base from J, the gap between germline ends came to 21 bases. The CDR3 runs 15 residues. The V gene's germline CDR1 is SGHTA and CDR2 FQGNSA. The CDR3 spells CASSRGGAGSYEQYF. In DNA form, the CDR3 reads TGTGCCTCCTCTAGGGGGGGGGCAGGATCCTACGAGCAGTACTTC.

In this sample, this clone turned up once. The V and J genes are TRBV30 and TRBJ1-6; D perhaps matches TRBD1 (6 bases). Trimming took off 1 base at V and 12 bases at J, with 19 bases between the two ends. The CDR3 extends over 15 amino acids. Germline-derived CDR1 and CDR2 are GTSNPN and SVGIG (reference sequence). The CDR3 sequence is CAWSAWAGEFRPLHF. CDR3 nucleotides: TGTGCCTGGAGTGCGTGGGCAGGGGAATTTAGACCCCTCCACTTT.

The chain combines TRBV27 with TRBJ1-2; no definite D call. Germline lookup yields CDR1 MNHEY and CDR2 SMNVEV (reference sequence). The CDR3 totals 13 residues. V lost 2 bases to trimming and J lost 6 bases, with 10 bases between them. The CDR3 loop is CASSLGDSDGYTF. In nucleotides, the CDR3 is TGTGCCAGCAGTTTAGGAGATTCGGATGGCTACACCTTC.

The chain employs TRBV5-4 and TRBJ2-1, with D perhaps TRBD1 or TRBD2 (6 bases each). The CDR3 totals 13 residues. CDR1 is SGHNT, CDR2 YYREEE, per germline (reference sequence). Trimming removed 5 bases at V and 10 bases at J, with 16 bases between. CDR3 in amino acids: CASSSKTGAEQFF. The CDR3 DNA reads TGTGCCAGCAGTTCTAAGACGGGGGCGGAGCAGTTCTTC.

The rearrangement links TRBV7-2 to TRBJ2-7; D is uncertain. Trimming took off 1 base at V and 0 bases at J, with 7 bases between the two ends. This CDR3 is 14 amino acids long. The germline gives CDR1 SGHTA, CDR2 FQGNSA. The DNA for the CDR3 is TGTGCCAGCAGCTTAGGCGTCTACTCCTACGAGCAGTACTTC. This encodes CASSLGVYSYEQYF.

The sample holds a few counts of this clone. The chain couples TRBV14 to TRBJ1-2; 8 bases map to TRBD1. With V trimmed by 2 bases and J by 8 bases, 10 bases remained unmatched. The CDR3 extends over 15 amino acids. Per the germline V gene, CDR1 is SGHDN and CDR2 is FVKESK. Here the CDR3 DNA reads TGTGCCAGCAGCCAACTAAGGGCCCGGACAGGGGGCTACACCTTC. Translating gives CASSQLRARTGGYTF.

V is TRBV2 and J is TRBJ1-4; the D is unclear. The CDR3 runs to 13 residues. V lost 8 bases and J 5 bases, leaving 12 bases between the germline ends. In germline, CDR1 is SNHLY, CDR2 FYNNEI. CDR3 sequence reads: CASREGLNEKLFF. Written as DNA, the CDR3 is TGTGCCAGCCGGGAGGGCCTAAATGAAAAACTGTTTTTT. Combining the CDR3 with reference TRBV2 and TRBJ1-4 gives the whole variable domain EPEVTQTPSHQVTQMGQEVILRCVPISNHLYFYWYRQILGQKVEFLVSFYNNEISEKSEIFDDQFSVERPDGSNFTLKIRSTKLEDSAMYFCASREGLNEKLFFGSGTQLSVL.

The sample holds a few counts of this clone. The V and J genes are TRBV19 and TRBJ2-7; no clear D. Germline assignment: CDR1 LNHDA and CDR2 SQIVND (reference sequence). The CDR3 totals 13 residues. V was cut by 3 bases and J by 6 bases, with 12 bases left in between. In DNA form, the CDR3 reads TGTGCCAGTAGTATGGTCCGGGTCGGCGAGCAGTACTTC. Protein product: CASSMVRVGEQYF.

The rearrangement joins TRBV28 to TRBJ2-1, with D maybe TRBD1 (6 bases). CDR1 and CDR2 from the germline V gene are MDHEN and SYDVKM. V lost 5 bases and J lost 3, with 11 bases in between. This CDR3 contains 14 residues. The CDR3 DNA reads as TGTGCCAGCAGTCCGGCCAGGGGCTACAATGAGCAGTTCTTC. Translation gives CASSPARGYNEQFF. Supplemented by reference TRBV28 and TRBJ2-1, the full variable domain reads DVKVTQSSRYLVKRTGEKVFLECVQDMDHENMFWYRQDPGLGLRLIYFSYDVKMKEKGDIPEGYSVSREKKERFSLILESASTNQTSMYLCASSPARGYNEQFFGPGTRLTVL.

The chain uses TRBV18 and TRBJ1-4, with D tentatively TRBD1 (5 bases). V lost 2 bases and J 3 bases, leaving 13 bases between the germline ends. Germline CDR1 and CDR2: KGHSH and LQKENI. The CDR3 extends over 16 amino acids. DNA of the CDR3: TGTGCCAGCTCACCAATTTCGGGGGGACCTAATGAAAAACTGTTTTTT. Translation: CASSPISGGPNEKLFF.

CDR3 coding DNA: TGTGCCAGCAGCGTAGGGGTTTTTAATGAAAAACTGTTTTTT. Its protein is CASSVGVFNEKLFF. This sequence joins TRBV9 and TRBJ1-4; no reliable D call. V dropped 0 bases and J dropped 4 bases, with 7 bases sitting between them. CDR1 and CDR2 from the germline V gene are SGDLS and YYNGEE. This CDR3 contains 14 residues.

The chain links TRBV28 to TRBJ1-1, with 7 bases that match TRBD1. Germline V gene lookup returns CDR1 MDHEN and CDR2 SYDVKM. This CDR3 spans 15 amino acids. V trimming: 5 bases; J trimming: 0 bases; junction bases outside the gene matches: 6. The CDR3: CASSAGTAVNTEAFF. The CDR3 DNA reads as TGTGCCAGCAGTGCTGGGACAGCTGTGAACACTGAAGCTTTCTTT.

V is TRBV11-2 and J is TRBJ2-2; D ambiguous. CDR3 length: 13 residues. V shed 1 base and J shed 6 bases, with 6 bases lying between them. Germline-derived CDR1 and CDR2 are SGHAT and FQNNGV. Here the CDR3 reads CASSLVIAGELFF. The CDR3 bases are TGTGCCAGCAGCTTAGTCATCGCCGGGGAGCTGTTTTTT.

The chain is built from TRBV5-4 and TRBJ2-2, with D possibly matching TRBD1 (6 bases). The CDR3 spans 15 residues. Germline V gene data show CDR1 as SGHNT and CDR2 as YYREEE (reference sequence). V was shortened by 0 bases and J by 6 bases, with 12 bases between the two germline ends. The CDR3 loop is CASSLGGSGAGELFF. CDR3 DNA sequence: TGTGCCAGCAGCTTGGGGGGGTCAGGGGCCGGGGAGCTGTTTTTT.